These 4 T cell receptor beta chains originate from one sample sequenced in a study. TCRdb re-derived calls from the 5' RACE reads in MiXCR, one entry per CDR3 protein. The sample carries some 62,000 distinct CDR3 sequences, more than 25% recorded once. The sample comprised tumor-infiltrating naive CD4+ T cells sorted from the breast tumor. Subset described: naive CD4+ T cells, CD4+CD45RA+CD25-. These receptors all stem from a female donor with breast cancer.

The sample holds a few counts of this clonotype. The V gene is TRBV9, the J gene TRBJ2-1; 8 nucleotides align to TRBD2. Germline V lookup: CDR1 SGDLS, CDR2 YYNGEE. V was pared by 0 bases and J by 7 bases, with 6 bases of the junction left unmatched. CDR3 length: 15 amino acids. As DNA, the CDR3 is TGTGCCAGCAGCGTAGACAGCGGGAGAGAAAATGAGCAGTTCTTC. It encodes CASSVDSGRENEQFF.

This clonotype has more than one count but fewer than ten. The genes are TRBV20-1 and TRBJ2-5; D might be TRBD1 or TRBD2, each matching 5 bases. V was trimmed by 5 bases and J by 5 bases, leaving 15 bases between them. The CDR3 has 13 residues. Germline V gives CDR1 DFQATT, CDR2 SNEGSKA (reference sequence). The CDR3 DNA sequence: TGCAGTGCTCGCGTAGGGACGGGGGAGACCCAGTACTTC. Translating it yields CSARVGTGETQYF.

This clonotype was detected once. A clone one base away is much larger, so this may be a read error. The rearrangement uses TRBV5-1 and TRBJ1-1, with TRBD1 matching 8 bases. J gave up 8 bases and V 3 bases, and 6 bases lay outside the gene matches. The CDR3 consists of 13 residues. The germline CDR1 and CDR2 sequences are SGHRS and YFSETQ. The CDR3: CASSSNRGLEAFF. Written as DNA, the CDR3 is TGCGCCAGCAGCTCCAACAGGGGGTTGGAAGCTTTCTTT.

The chain employs TRBV5-6 and TRBJ1-1, with unresolved D. Trimming took off 0 bases at V and 6 bases at J, with 12 bases between the two ends. There are 14 residues in the CDR3. Per the germline V gene, CDR1 is SGHDT and CDR2 is YYEEEE. The CDR3 nucleotides read TGTGCCAGCAGCTTGGAAGGGTTTGTCGCTGAAGCTTTCTTT. Protein product: CASSLEGFVAEAFF.